A selection of T cell receptor beta chains follows, all from one sample in a study of blood T cells in healthy people across ages. From the 5' RACE reads, TCRdb called clonotypes with MiXCR, one entry per CDR3 protein. The sample lists about 620,000 distinct CDR3 sequences, 45% to 60% occurring once. The specimen was blood. Receptors were obtained from a woman aged 80 or over in good health. Both conserved end residues are part of each CDR3. D genes are given only for firm matches. The size of a clone is reported for some rows only, either as once, few or many, or as a class for expanded clones.

D gene: -
clone size: -
V gene: TRBV28
J gene: TRBJ2-5
CDR3 protein: CASSSPRGPVETQYF
CDR3 DNA: TGTGCCAGCAGTTCCCCGCGTGGGCCGGTAGAGACCCAGTACTTC

D gene: -
clone size: -
V gene: TRBV5-1
J gene: TRBJ2-3
CDR3 protein: CASSPSHSTDTQYF
CDR3 DNA: TGCGCCAGCAGCCCCAGTCACTCGACAGATACGCAGTATTTT

D gene: -
clone size: few
V gene: TRBV29-1
J gene: TRBJ1-1
CDR3 protein: CSVAGRVNTEAFF
CDR3 DNA: TGCAGCGTTGCGGGCAGGGTTAACACTGAAGCTTTCTTT

D gene: -
clone size: many
V gene: TRBV7-9
J gene: TRBJ2-1
CDR3 protein: CASSLHGRANEQFF
CDR3 DNA: TGTGCCAGCAGCTTACACGGCAGGGCCAATGAGCAGTTCTTC

D gene: -
clone size: -
V gene: TRBV12-3/TRBV12-4
J gene: TRBJ1-2
CDR3 protein: CASSFTGGGFGYTF
CDR3 DNA: TGTGCCAGCAGTTTTACCGGGGGCGGCTTTGGCTACACCTTC

D gene: TRBD1
clone size: -
V gene: TRBV12-3/TRBV12-4
J gene: TRBJ2-4
CDR3 protein: CASSFATGAQYF
CDR3 DNA: TGTGCCAGCAGTTTTGCCACAGGGGCCCAGTACTTC

D gene: -
clone size: -
V gene: TRBV20-1
J gene: TRBJ1-1
CDR3 protein: CSAVNPGVGNTEAFF
CDR3 DNA: TGCAGTGCTGTCAACCCGGGCGTGGGGAACACTGAAGCTTTCTTT

D gene: TRBD2
clone size: -
V gene: TRBV3-1
J gene: TRBJ2-7
CDR3 protein: CASSQSQTSGYSYEQYF
CDR3 DNA: TGTGCCAGCAGCCAATCCCAGACTAGCGGCTATTCCTACGAGCAGTACTTC

D gene: -
clone size: -
V gene: TRBV11-1
J gene: TRBJ2-2
CDR3 protein: CASSFVTGSTGELFF
CDR3 DNA: TGTGCCAGCAGCTTCGTGACAGGTTCCACCGGGGAGCTGTTTTTT

D gene: -
clone size: -
V gene: TRBV10-3
J gene: TRBJ2-3
CDR3 protein: CAISASEPREDTQYF
CDR3 DNA: TGTGCCATCAGTGCTTCGGAGCCGAGAGAAGATACGCAGTATTTT

D gene: TRBD2
clone size: few
V gene: TRBV6-5
J gene: TRBJ2-5
CDR3 protein: CASSYAAGGQETQYF
CDR3 DNA: TGTGCCAGCAGTTACGCGGCGGGGGGTCAAGAGACCCAGTACTTC

D gene: -
clone size: few
V gene: TRBV7-8
J gene: TRBJ1-2
CDR3 protein: CASSLERESFYGYTF
CDR3 DNA: TGTGCCAGCAGCTTAGAAAGGGAAAGCTTTTATGGCTACACCTTC

D gene: -
clone size: -
V gene: TRBV28
J gene: TRBJ1-4
CDR3 protein: CASGDWAKLFF
CDR3 DNA: TGTGCCAGCGGGGATTGGGCAAAACTGTTTTTT

D gene: TRBD2
clone size: many
V gene: TRBV20-1
J gene: TRBJ2-3
CDR3 protein: CSAIIWTSGSTDTQYF
CDR3 DNA: TGCAGTGCCATTATATGGACTAGCGGGAGCACAGATACGCAGTATTTT

D gene: TRBD2
clone size: -
V gene: TRBV4-3
J gene: TRBJ2-1
CDR3 protein: CASSQDSGRGGNEQFF
CDR3 DNA: TGCGCCAGCAGCCAAGATTCAGGCCGGGGGGGCAATGAGCAGTTCTTC

D gene: -
clone size: -
V gene: TRBV24-1
J gene: TRBJ1-1
CDR3 protein: CATSEKHRDSEAFF
CDR3 DNA: TGTGCCACCAGTGAGAAACACCGGGACTCAGAAGCTTTCTTT

D gene: -
clone size: many
V gene: TRBV7-9
J gene: TRBJ1-6
CDR3 protein: CASTLRTDNSPLHF
CDR3 DNA: TGTGCCAGCACCCTTCGGACAGATAATTCACCCCTCCACTTT

D gene: TRBD2
clone size: -
V gene: TRBV7-7
J gene: TRBJ2-1
CDR3 protein: CASSAISGGSPGDEQFF
CDR3 DNA: TGTGCTAGCAGCGCGATTAGCGGGGGAAGCCCAGGCGATGAGCAGTTCTTC

D gene: -
clone size: -
V gene: TRBV29-1
J gene: TRBJ2-5
CDR3 protein: CSVGTTGESRETQYF
CDR3 DNA: TGCAGCGTTGGAACAACGGGAGAGTCTCGAGAGACCCAGTACTTC

D gene: -
clone size: many
V gene: TRBV5-1
J gene: TRBJ2-1
CDR3 protein: CASSLVPSRLNNEQFF
CDR3 DNA: TGCGCCAGCAGCTTGGTCCCTAGCAGACTTAACAATGAGCAGTTCTTC

D gene: -
clone size: few
V gene: TRBV10-3
J gene: TRBJ1-2
CDR3 protein: CAISAGRGGDYGYTF
CDR3 DNA: TGTGCCATCAGTGCCGGGCGTGGGGGTGACTATGGCTACACCTTC

D gene: TRBD1
clone size: few
V gene: TRBV3-1
J gene: TRBJ1-4
CDR3 protein: CASSHTGDSVNEKLFF
CDR3 DNA: TGTGCCAGCAGCCATACTGGGGACAGCGTTAATGAAAAACTGTTTTTT

D gene: TRBD1
clone size: -
V gene: TRBV29-1
J gene: TRBJ2-3
CDR3 protein: CSVGDWTGGFYGTDTQYF
CDR3 DNA: TGCAGCGTTGGTGATTGGACAGGGGGTTTTTATGGCACAGATACGCAGTATTTT

D gene: -
clone size: -
V gene: TRBV7-2
J gene: TRBJ2-3
CDR3 protein: CASSLARTIRDTQYF
CDR3 DNA: TGTGCCAGCAGCTTAGCGAGGACAATACGAGATACGCAGTATTTT

D gene: -
clone size: few
V gene: TRBV20-1
J gene: TRBJ2-1
CDR3 protein: CSAPLWVHNEQFF
CDR3 DNA: TGCAGTGCTCCCCTGTGGGTCCACAATGAGCAGTTCTTC

D gene: -
clone size: many
V gene: TRBV6-5
J gene: TRBJ2-7
CDR3 protein: CASRGSSYEQYF
CDR3 DNA: TGTGCCAGCAGGGGAAGCTCCTACGAGCAGTACTTC

D gene: -
clone size: -
V gene: TRBV10-3
J gene: TRBJ1-1
CDR3 protein: CAISERGNTEAFF
CDR3 DNA: TGTGCCATCAGTGAGCGGGGGAACACTGAAGCTTTCTTT

D gene: -
clone size: -
V gene: TRBV6-5
J gene: TRBJ1-1
CDR3 protein: CASSYGPSLNTEAFF
CDR3 DNA: TGTGCCAGCAGTTACGGCCCTTCTCTGAACACTGAAGCTTTCTTT

D gene: TRBD2
clone size: many
V gene: TRBV5-1
J gene: TRBJ2-3
CDR3 protein: CASSLGLAGADTQYF
CDR3 DNA: TGCGCCAGCAGCTTGGGTCTAGCGGGAGCAGATACGCAGTATTTT

D gene: TRBD1
clone size: once
V gene: TRBV7-6
J gene: TRBJ1-2
CDR3 protein: CASSSQGTGRSGYTF
CDR3 DNA: TGTGCCAGCAGCTCCCAAGGGACAGGGAGATCTGGCTACACCTTC

D gene: -
clone size: -
V gene: TRBV28
J gene: TRBJ2-7
CDR3 protein: CASRTGHNEQYF
CDR3 DNA: TGTGCCAGCAGGACGGGGCACAATGAGCAGTACTTC

D gene: -
clone size: -
V gene: TRBV20-1
J gene: TRBJ2-7
CDR3 protein: CSARDRLPYEQYF
CDR3 DNA: TGCAGTGCTAGAGACAGGCTCCCCTACGAGCAGTACTTC

D gene: -
clone size: -
V gene: TRBV5-1
J gene: TRBJ1-5
CDR3 protein: CASRVGVNQPQHF
CDR3 DNA: TGCGCCAGCAGAGTAGGGGTCAATCAGCCCCAGCATTTT

D gene: TRBD2
clone size: -
V gene: TRBV20-1
J gene: TRBJ2-3
CDR3 protein: CSARVGTSATDTQYF
CDR3 DNA: TGCAGTGCTAGAGTCGGGACTAGCGCCACAGATACGCAGTATTTT

D gene: -
clone size: -
V gene: TRBV10-3
J gene: TRBJ1-2
CDR3 protein: CAIHVNMDGGGYGYTF
CDR3 DNA: TGTGCCATCCACGTCAATATGGACGGCGGGGGCTATGGCTACACCTTC

D gene: -
clone size: -
V gene: TRBV4-1
J gene: TRBJ2-7
CDR3 protein: CASSQEVPAEGSYEQYF
CDR3 DNA: TGCGCCAGCAGCCAAGAAGTCCCAGCGGAAGGCTCCTACGAGCAGTACTTC

D gene: -
clone size: -
V gene: TRBV7-2
J gene: TRBJ2-1
CDR3 protein: CASSLGGQLYNEQFF
CDR3 DNA: TGTGCCAGCAGCTTAGGCGGCCAGCTGTACAATGAGCAGTTCTTC

D gene: -
clone size: few
V gene: TRBV4-1
J gene: TRBJ1-2
CDR3 protein: CASSLRQLNTAYGYTF
CDR3 DNA: TGCGCCAGCAGCCTACGACAGCTTAATACCGCCTATGGCTACACCTTC

D gene: -
clone size: -
V gene: TRBV15
J gene: TRBJ2-1
CDR3 protein: CATSRARGSYDEQFF
CDR3 DNA: TGTGCCACCAGCAGAGCCCGGGGGTCCTACGATGAGCAGTTCTTC

D gene: -
clone size: -
V gene: TRBV6-1
J gene: TRBJ2-7
CDR3 protein: CASSVGGARYEQYF
CDR3 DNA: TGTGCCAGCAGTGTCGGGGGCGCAAGGTACGAGCAGTACTTC

D gene: TRBD1
clone size: many
V gene: TRBV6-6
J gene: TRBJ1-1
CDR3 protein: CASSYGQGGNTEAFF
CDR3 DNA: TGTGCCAGCAGTTACGGGCAGGGGGGGAACACTGAAGCTTTCTTT

D gene: TRBD2
clone size: once
V gene: TRBV6-1
J gene: TRBJ2-7
CDR3 protein: CASTDGGLIYEQYF
CDR3 DNA: TGTGCCAGCACAGACGGGGGGTTAATCTACGAGCAGTACTTC

D gene: TRBD2
clone size: few
V gene: TRBV7-2
J gene: TRBJ2-2
CDR3 protein: CALLRGSGREELFF
CDR3 DNA: TGTGCCCTGCTTAGGGGTAGCGGGCGGGAGGAGCTGTTTTTT

D gene: TRBD1
clone size: -
V gene: TRBV4-1
J gene: TRBJ1-2
CDR3 protein: CASSQAGQAYGYTF
CDR3 DNA: TGCGCCAGCAGCCAAGCGGGACAGGCCTATGGCTACACCTTC

D gene: TRBD1
clone size: few
V gene: TRBV11-1
J gene: TRBJ1-5
CDR3 protein: CASGQGANQPQHF
CDR3 DNA: TGTGCTTCAGGACAGGGGGCCAATCAGCCCCAGCATTTT

D gene: -
clone size: -
V gene: TRBV25-1
J gene: TRBJ2-7
CDR3 protein: CASSEGEQYF
CDR3 DNA: TGTGCCAGCAGTGAAGGCGAGCAGTACTTC

D gene: TRBD1
clone size: many
V gene: TRBV5-1
J gene: TRBJ2-7
CDR3 protein: CASSLERGQGYEQYF
CDR3 DNA: TGCGCCAGCAGCTTGGAGAGGGGACAGGGTTACGAGCAGTACTTC

D gene: TRBD1
clone size: -
V gene: TRBV11-2
J gene: TRBJ2-7
CDR3 protein: CASSTGTGMQEQYF
CDR3 DNA: TGTGCCAGCAGCACCGGGACAGGGATGCAAGAGCAGTACTTC

D gene: TRBD2
clone size: many
V gene: TRBV10-3
J gene: TRBJ2-7
CDR3 protein: CAISDESSGIVYEQYF
CDR3 DNA: TGTGCCATCAGTGATGAGTCTAGCGGGATTGTCTACGAGCAGTACTTC

D gene: -
clone size: few
V gene: TRBV7-2
J gene: TRBJ2-1
CDR3 protein: CASSLLPGTPGNEQFF
CDR3 DNA: TGTGCCAGCAGCCTCCTCCCCGGGACCCCGGGTAATGAGCAGTTCTTC

D gene: -
clone size: -
V gene: TRBV4-2
J gene: TRBJ1-2
CDR3 protein: CASSQDDETAPGYTF
CDR3 DNA: TGTGCCAGCAGCCAAGATGACGAGACAGCGCCTGGCTACACCTTC

D gene: -
clone size: few
V gene: TRBV7-9
J gene: TRBJ2-3
CDR3 protein: CASSLGGMADTQYF
CDR3 DNA: TGTGCCAGCAGCTTAGGAGGGATGGCAGATACGCAGTATTTT

D gene: -
clone size: -
V gene: TRBV4-2
J gene: TRBJ1-2
CDR3 protein: CASSQDPGDAYGYTF
CDR3 DNA: TGTGCCAGCAGCCAAGATCCAGGGGACGCCTATGGCTACACCTTC

D gene: -
clone size: once
V gene: TRBV6-2/TRBV6-3
J gene: TRBJ2-5
CDR3 protein: CASSLHGGLETQYF
CDR3 DNA: TGTGCCAGCAGTCTCCACGGTGGTTTGGAGACCCAGTACTTC

D gene: -
clone size: -
V gene: TRBV20-1
J gene: TRBJ2-1
CDR3 protein: CSARVLDLAYNEQFF
CDR3 DNA: TGCAGTGCTAGAGTTCTGGACCTTGCCTACAATGAGCAGTTCTTC

D gene: -
clone size: -
V gene: TRBV5-1
J gene: TRBJ2-1
CDR3 protein: CASSWGDGFPYNEQFF
CDR3 DNA: TGCGCCAGCAGCTGGGGGGACGGCTTCCCCTACAATGAGCAGTTCTTC

D gene: -
clone size: few
V gene: TRBV5-1
J gene: TRBJ1-1
CDR3 protein: CASSRIIGNTEAFF
CDR3 DNA: TGCGCCAGCAGCCGAATCATTGGGAACACTGAAGCTTTCTTT

D gene: TRBD2
clone size: -
V gene: TRBV10-3
J gene: TRBJ2-1
CDR3 protein: CAISALERGGPEQFF
CDR3 DNA: TGTGCCATCAGTGCTCTCGAGCGGGGGGGCCCGGAGCAGTTCTTC

D gene: -
clone size: -
V gene: TRBV2
J gene: TRBJ2-7
CDR3 protein: CASSEVPVGTVLYERYF
CDR3 DNA: TGTGCCAGCAGTGAGGTACCGGTCGGGACTGTCCTCTACGAGCGGTACTTC

D gene: TRBD1
clone size: few
V gene: TRBV5-6
J gene: TRBJ1-1
CDR3 protein: CASSLRDRGPTEAFF
CDR3 DNA: TGTGCCAGCAGCTTGCGGGACAGGGGGCCCACTGAAGCTTTCTTT